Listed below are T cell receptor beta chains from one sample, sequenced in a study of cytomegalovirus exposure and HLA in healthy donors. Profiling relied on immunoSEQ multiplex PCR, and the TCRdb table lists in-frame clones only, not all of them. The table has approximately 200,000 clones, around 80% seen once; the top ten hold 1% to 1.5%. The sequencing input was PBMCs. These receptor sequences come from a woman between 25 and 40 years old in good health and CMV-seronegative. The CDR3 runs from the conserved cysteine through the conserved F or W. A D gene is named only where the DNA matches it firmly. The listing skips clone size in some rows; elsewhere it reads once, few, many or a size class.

TGTGCCAGCAGCCAACGGACCGGGGGGGATGGCTACACCTTC | CASSQRTGGDGYTF | NA | TRBJ1-2 | 14 | TRBV11-2 | NA
TGTGCCAGCAGCGTCGGACACCCTAGCACAGATACGCAGTATTTT | CASSVGHPSTDTQYF | NA | TRBJ2-3 | 15 | TRBV9 | NA
TGCAGCGTTGAAAACTACTCTGGGGCCAACGTCCTGACTTTC | CSVENYSGANVLTF | NA | TRBJ2-6 | 14 | TRBV29-1 | NA
TGCAGTGCCCAGGGTCCAGATACGCAGTATTTT | CSAQGPDTQYF | few | TRBJ2-3 | 11 | TRBV20-1 | NA
TGTGCCACCTGGCCCGGGACAGGAGCTGAAGCTTTCTTT | CATWPGTGAEAFF | once | TRBJ1-1 | 13 | TRBV10-3 | TRBD1
TGTGCCAGCAGTTTAGGAGCGCAGCGGGAAAAACTGTTTTTT | CASSLGAQREKLFF | once | TRBJ1-4 | 14 | TRBV27 | NA
TGTGCCAGCAGCTTAGTGTCCGTTACCTACGAGCAGTACTTC | CASSLVSVTYEQYF | NA | TRBJ2-7 | 14 | TRBV11-2 | NA
TGCGCCAGCAGCCATGGACAGCCCGGCCGCAATGAGCAGTTCTTC | CASSHGQPGRNEQFF | NA | TRBJ2-1 | 15 | TRBV5-1 | NA
TGTGCCAGCAGCTTACGGACAGAACAAGAGACCCAGTACTTC | CASSLRTEQETQYF | NA | TRBJ2-5 | 14 | TRBV7-6 | NA
TGCGCCAGCAGCCAAGATCAAGGACATCACTATGGCTACACCTTC | CASSQDQGHHYGYTF | many | TRBJ1-2 | 15 | TRBV4-1 | NA
TGTGCCAGCAGCTTAGGCGGGAGGCTCTATGGCTACACCTTC | CASSLGGRLYGYTF | NA | TRBJ1-2 | 14 | TRBV7-2 | NA
TGTGCCAGCAGTCCTTCCCCGGCCAGGGGGTATGGCTACACCTTC | CASSPSPARGYGYTF | NA | TRBJ1-2 | 15 | TRBV27 | TRBD1
TGTGCCTGGAGCAACCAATACGGGACAGGGAGCGGCTACACCTTC | CAWSNQYGTGSGYTF | NA | TRBJ1-2 | 15 | TRBV30 | TRBD1
TGTGCCAGCAGCTTGTCGGTCTCCTACAATGAGCAGTTCTTC | CASSLSVSYNEQFF | NA | TRBJ2-1 | 14 | TRBV7-3 | NA
TGTGCCAGCAGCACCGGACAGGGCGCCCTCGATGGCTACACCTTC | CASSTGQGALDGYTF | NA | TRBJ1-2 | 15 | TRBV7-3 | TRBD1
TGCGCCAGCAGCCTCAGGGTACAGTCTGGGGCCAACGTCCTGACTTTC | CASSLRVQSGANVLTF | NA | TRBJ2-6 | 16 | TRBV5-1 | NA
TGCGCCAGCAGCCAAGATTCGGATACGCAGTATTTT | CASSQDSDTQYF | NA | TRBJ2-3 | 12 | TRBV4-1 | NA
TGTGCCAGCAGTGAAGCCTGGGCGCAACCGGTTCAGCCCCAGCATTTT | CASSEAWAQPVQPQHF | NA | TRBJ1-5 | 16 | TRBV6-1 | NA
TGTGCCAGAACAGGGGGCAAGTGCGAGCAGTACTTC | CARTGGKCEQYF | NA | TRBJ2-7 | 12 | TRBV21-1 | NA